The table lists the clone carrying this T cell receptor (beta chain) with many counts. What it binds is unknown. The CDR3 consists of 15 residues. With 5 bases removed from V and 3 bases from J, the gap between germline ends came to 11 bases. CDR1 MDHEN and CDR2 SYDVKM come from the germline V gene. These data come from a study of T cell repertoires in cytomegalovirus infection. Study-wide context: Both a matching HLA type and CMV infection were indicated by public TCR beta signatures. Findings and limits, study-wide: Dominating the ex vivo response were TCR beta clonotypes that were CMV-specific and HLA-C-restricted. Frequencies of public TCR beta families were cumulated, and this identified carriers of CMV plus the relevant HLA.

Each CDR3 protein gets one entry after TCRdb re-called the reads with MiXCR. The profile covers some 300,000 distinct CDR3 sequences, with 17% appearing a single time and 12% taken by the ten largest. The gene calls are TRBV28 and TRBJ1-6, with D tentatively TRBD1 (6 bases). This sequence originates from a human donor in good health (CMV status not recorded). Some clones in this sample may be carry-over from other donors' samples. Input material: PBMCs. DNA for the CDR3: TGTGCCAGCAGTCAGGGGCTACTCTATAATTCACCCCTCCACTTT. Translation gives CASSQGLLYNSPLHF.